The rows below give T cell receptor beta chains drawn from one sample of a study of CD8 T cells in Susac syndrome. TCRdb re-called the immunoSEQ multiplex PCR reads through MiXCR, storing one row per CDR3 protein. This sample has about 120,000 distinct CDR3 sequences, with 85% to 95% found just once. The material sequenced was CD4+ T cells from PBMCs. These TCRs come from a human donor in good health. The CDR3 runs from the conserved cysteine through the conserved F or W. D genes are given only for firm matches. A clone size is listed for some rows: how often the clone was seen (once, few, many), or a class if it is expanded.

TRBJ1-1 | TRBD1 | NA | TRBV29-1 | TGCAGCGTTGAGGGGGGGACAGGATGGAACACTGAAGCTTTCTTT | CSVEGGTGWNTEAFF
TRBJ1-2 | NA | NA | TRBV6-5 | TGTGCCAGCACAGACGGCTATGGCTACACCTTC | CASTDGYGYTF
TRBJ1-5 | TRBD1 | NA | TRBV5-6 | TGTGCCAGCAGCTTGGGGAGGGGACAGGGAAATCAGCCCCAGCATTTT | CASSLGRGQGNQPQHF
TRBJ1-2 | NA | NA | TRBV5-6 | TGTGCCAGCAGCTTGGGGGTGCTGGGCCACTATGGCTACACCTTC | CASSLGVLGHYGYTF
TRBJ2-3 | NA | NA | TRBV5-4 | TGTGCCAGCAGCTTGACCACAGGGATGCGAACAGATACGCAGTATTTT | CASSLTTGMRTDTQYF
TRBJ1-2 | NA | NA | TRBV5-4 | TGTGCCAGCAGCTTGGCTCTCAGCACTCAGGAGGGCTACACCTTC | CASSLALSTQEGYTF
TRBJ2-7 | TRBD1 | once | TRBV6-5 | TGTGCCAGCAGTTATAACCAGGGGGCGAGAGAGCAGTACTTC | CASSYNQGAREQYF
TRBJ2-7 | NA | NA | TRBV7-9 | TGTGCCAGCAGCTCAAGAATCAGGGGCTACGAGCAGTACTTC | CASSSRIRGYEQYF
TRBJ2-2 | TRBD1 | NA | TRBV12-3/TRBV12-4 | TGTGCCAGCAGTTTCGGGACAGGGGGATCCGGGGAGCTGTTTTTT | CASSFGTGGSGELFF
TRBJ1-1 | NA | NA | TRBV19 | TGTGCCAGTATCGCTCAGGGGCGTATTAACACTGAAGCTTTCTTT | CASIAQGRINTEAFF
TRBJ2-4 | NA | NA | TRBV7-2 | TGTGCCAGCAGCTTAGCAAGGGGCGGTCGGACCAAAAACATTCAGTACTTC | CASSLARGGRTKNIQYF
TRBJ1-5 | TRBD1 | NA | TRBV7-8 | TGTGCCAGCAGCCCAACAGGGGTAGCCAATCAGCCCCAGCATTTT | CASSPTGVANQPQHF
TRBJ2-2 | NA | NA | TRBV3-1 | TGTGCCAGCAGCCAAGTTCTAGCCGGGGCCGGGGAGCTGTTTTTT | CASSQVLAGAGELFF
TRBJ1-2 | NA | NA | TRBV19 | TGTGCCACCCATCCCGGGACGGATTTCTATGGCTACACCTTC | CATHPGTDFYGYTF
TRBJ2-2 | TRBD2 | NA | TRBV7-7 | TGTGCCAGCAGCAGATCCGGGACTAGCGTGACCGGGGAGCTGTTTTTT | CASSRSGTSVTGELFF
TRBJ1-1 | NA | NA | TRBV6-2/TRBV6-3 | TGTGCCAGCACTTACCCCGGGACTGCGAACACTGAAGTTTTCTTT | CASTYPGTANTEVFF
TRBJ2-5 | NA | NA | TRBV24-1 | TGTGCCACCAGTGATTGGACGGAAAAGGGGGAGACCCAGTACTTC | CATSDWTEKGETQYF
TRBJ2-3 | TRBD2 | NA | TRBV29-1 | TGCAGCGTCCCGACTAGCGGGACAACAGATACGCAGTATTTT | CSVPTSGTTDTQYF
TRBJ1-1 | NA | NA | TRBV20-1 | TGCAGTGCTAGAGATATTACACGCATGAACACTGAAGCTTTCTTT | CSARDITRMNTEAFF
TRBJ2-6 | NA | NA | TRBV29-1 | TGCAGCGTTGCTGGATCCGGGACGGCGAGCTCTGGGGCCAACGTCCTGACTTTC | CSVAGSGTASSGANVLTF
TRBJ2-7 | NA | NA | TRBV7-2 | TGTGCCAGCAGCTTAGTGGGCAGAGCCTCCTACGAGCAGTACTTC | CASSLVGRASYEQYF
TRBJ2-1 | NA | once | TRBV29-1 | TGCAGCGGTGTAGGGGGAGGGCACTCCAATGAGCAGTTCTTC | CSGVGGGHSNEQFF
TRBJ2-5 | NA | NA | TRBV11-2 | TGTGCCAGCAGCTTAAGGAGGGGACAGATAAAGATATTACCCCAAGAGACCCAGTACTTC | CASSLRRGQIKILPQETQYF
TRBJ2-5 | TRBD2 | NA | TRBV12-3/TRBV12-4 | TGTGCCAGCAGCCTTAGCGGGGGGGAGACCCAGTACTTC | CASSLSGGETQYF
TRBJ2-2 | NA | NA | TRBV20-1 | TGCAGTGCTAGAGAAAGCGGCAGCAGGGTATTACACACCGGGGAGCTGTTTTTT | CSARESGSRVLHTGELFF
TRBJ2-5 | NA | NA | TRBV12-3/TRBV12-4 | TGTGCCAGCAGTTTTAATTCTCTCGGGGAGACCCAGTACTTC | CASSFNSLGETQYF
TRBJ2-7 | NA | NA | TRBV2 | TGTGCCAGCAATTGGGGGGGCGTCTACGAGCAGTACTTC | CASNWGGVYEQYF
TRBJ1-6 | TRBD1 | once | TRBV12-3/TRBV12-4 | TGTGCCAGCAGTCAATCCAGACAGGGGTTTTCACCCCTCCACTTT | CASSQSRQGFSPLHF